This TCR beta chain was recovered during a study of patients and donors after allogeneic stem cell transplantation. V was trimmed by 2 bases and J by 7 bases, leaving 14 bases between them. Per the germline V gene, CDR1 is SGHTA and CDR2 is FQGTGA. This CDR3 has 15 residues. There are many counts of this clonotype. TCRdb used MiXCR to reprocess the RT-PCR reads, holding one entry per CDR3 protein. The table records 87,000 or so distinct CDR3 sequences, roughly 4.9% of them present only once. The chain carries TRBV7-3 and TRBJ2-2, with D possibly matching TRBD2 (7 bases). This receptor was taken from a human donor who was either an allogeneic HSCT recipient or a stem cell or donor lymphocyte infusion donor (not recorded which). It is not recorded whose cells these are; they may come from a transplant donor. Source material: blood, either unsorted or a sorted T cell fraction (not recorded which). CDR3 DNA: TGTGCCAGCAGCTTATCGGGGGGCCTCGGCGGGGAGCTGTTTTTT. This encodes CASSLSGGLGGELFF.